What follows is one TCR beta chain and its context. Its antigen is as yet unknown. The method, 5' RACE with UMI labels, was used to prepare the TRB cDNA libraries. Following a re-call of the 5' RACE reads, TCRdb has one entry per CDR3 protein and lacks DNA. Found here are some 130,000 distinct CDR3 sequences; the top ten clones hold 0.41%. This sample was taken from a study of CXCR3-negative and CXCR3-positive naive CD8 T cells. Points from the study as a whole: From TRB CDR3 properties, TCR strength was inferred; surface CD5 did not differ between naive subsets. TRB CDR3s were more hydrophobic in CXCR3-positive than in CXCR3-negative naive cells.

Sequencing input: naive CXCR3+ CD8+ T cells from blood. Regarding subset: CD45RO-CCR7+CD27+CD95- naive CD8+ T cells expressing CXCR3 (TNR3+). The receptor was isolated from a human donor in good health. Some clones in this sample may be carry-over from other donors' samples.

CDR3 sequence reads: CASSYEGGQPQHF. The chain joins TRBV6-5 to TRBJ1-5; the D call of TRBD1 rests on TCRdb alone, since no DNA is present to check it. Germline-derived CDR1 and CDR2 are MNHEY and SVGAGI. The CDR3 contains 13 residues.